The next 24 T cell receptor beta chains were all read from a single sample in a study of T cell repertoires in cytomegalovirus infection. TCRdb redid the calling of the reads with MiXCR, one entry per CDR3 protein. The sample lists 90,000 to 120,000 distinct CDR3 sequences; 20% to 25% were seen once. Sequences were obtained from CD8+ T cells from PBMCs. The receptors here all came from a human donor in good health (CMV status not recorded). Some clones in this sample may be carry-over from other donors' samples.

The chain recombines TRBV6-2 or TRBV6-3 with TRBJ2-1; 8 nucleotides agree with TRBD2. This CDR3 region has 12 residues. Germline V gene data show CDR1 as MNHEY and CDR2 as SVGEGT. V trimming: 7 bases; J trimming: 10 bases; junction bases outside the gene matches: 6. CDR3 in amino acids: CASNPGGREQFF. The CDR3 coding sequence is TGTGCCAGCAACCCGGGGGGGCGGGAGCAGTTCTTC.

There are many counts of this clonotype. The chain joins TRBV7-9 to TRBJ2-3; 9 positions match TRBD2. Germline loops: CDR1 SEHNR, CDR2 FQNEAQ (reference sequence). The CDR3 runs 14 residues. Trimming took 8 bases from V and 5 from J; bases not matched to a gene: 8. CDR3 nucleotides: TGTGCCAGCGCCGGGAGACTAGCGGTAGATACGCAGTATTTT. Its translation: CASAGRLAVDTQYF.

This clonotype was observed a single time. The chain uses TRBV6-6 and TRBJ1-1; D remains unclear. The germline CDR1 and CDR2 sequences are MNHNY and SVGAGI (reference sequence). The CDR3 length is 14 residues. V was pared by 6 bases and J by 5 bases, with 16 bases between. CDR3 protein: CASRTYLEATEAFF. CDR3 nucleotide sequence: TGTGCCAGCAGGACGTATTTAGAAGCGACTGAAGCTTTCTTT.

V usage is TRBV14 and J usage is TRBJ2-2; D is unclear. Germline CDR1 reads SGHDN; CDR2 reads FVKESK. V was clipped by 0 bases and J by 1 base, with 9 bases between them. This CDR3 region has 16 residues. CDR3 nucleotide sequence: TGTGCCAGCAGCCAAGATAAGGAAGTGAACACCGGGGAGCTGTTTTTT. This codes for CASSQDKEVNTGELFF.

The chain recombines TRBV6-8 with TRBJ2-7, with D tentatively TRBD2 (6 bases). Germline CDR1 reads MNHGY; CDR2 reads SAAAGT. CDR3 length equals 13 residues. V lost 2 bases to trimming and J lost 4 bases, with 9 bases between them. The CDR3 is CASSYTAGYEQYF. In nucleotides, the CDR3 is TGTGCCAGCAGTTACACAGCGGGTTACGAGCAGTACTTC.

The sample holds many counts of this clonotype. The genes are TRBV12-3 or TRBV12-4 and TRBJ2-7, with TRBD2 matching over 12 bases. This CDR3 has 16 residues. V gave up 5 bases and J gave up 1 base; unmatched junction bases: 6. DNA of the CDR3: TGTGCCAGCAGTGGAACCCTAGCGGGAGGGTCCTACGAGCAGTACTTC. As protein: CASSGTLAGGSYEQYF.

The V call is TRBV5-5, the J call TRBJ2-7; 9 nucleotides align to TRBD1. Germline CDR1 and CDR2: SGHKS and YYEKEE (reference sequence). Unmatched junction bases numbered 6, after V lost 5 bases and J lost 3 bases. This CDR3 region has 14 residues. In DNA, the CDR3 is TGTGCCAGCAGTCGATCGACAGGGGGCTACGAGCAGTACTTC. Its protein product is CASSRSTGGYEQYF.

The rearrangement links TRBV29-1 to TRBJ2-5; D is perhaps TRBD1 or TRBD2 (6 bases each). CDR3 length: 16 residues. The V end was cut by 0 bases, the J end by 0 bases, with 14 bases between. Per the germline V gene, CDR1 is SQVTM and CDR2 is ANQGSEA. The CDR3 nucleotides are TGCAGCGTTGAAGATATCGGGGGCCGGTACCAAGAGACCCAGTACTTC. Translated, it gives CSVEDIGGRYQETQYF.

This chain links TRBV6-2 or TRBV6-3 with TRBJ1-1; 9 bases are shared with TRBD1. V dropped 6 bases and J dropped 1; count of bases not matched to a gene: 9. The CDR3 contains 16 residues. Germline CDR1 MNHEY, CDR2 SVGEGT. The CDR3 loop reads CASSLYGTGPNTEAFF. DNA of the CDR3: TGTGCCAGCAGCCTCTACGGGACAGGGCCGAACACTGAAGCTTTCTTT.

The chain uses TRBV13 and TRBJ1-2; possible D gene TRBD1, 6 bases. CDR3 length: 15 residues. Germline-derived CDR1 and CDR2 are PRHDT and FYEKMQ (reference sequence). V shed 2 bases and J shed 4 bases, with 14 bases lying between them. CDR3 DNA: TGTGCCAGCAGCTTATTCTCCGGGGGGCGCTATGGCTACACCTTC. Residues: CASSLFSGGRYGYTF.

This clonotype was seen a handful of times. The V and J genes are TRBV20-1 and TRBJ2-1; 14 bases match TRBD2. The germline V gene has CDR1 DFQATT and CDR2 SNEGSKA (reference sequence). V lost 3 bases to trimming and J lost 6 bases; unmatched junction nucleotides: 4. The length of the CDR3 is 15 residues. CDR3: CSARGLAGVVNEQFF. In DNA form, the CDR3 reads TGCAGTGCTAGGGGACTAGCGGGAGTAGTCAATGAGCAGTTCTTC.

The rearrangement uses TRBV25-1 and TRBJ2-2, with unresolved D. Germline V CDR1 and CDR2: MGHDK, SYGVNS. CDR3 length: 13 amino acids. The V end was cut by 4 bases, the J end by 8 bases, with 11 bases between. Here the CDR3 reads CASSVRVSGELFF. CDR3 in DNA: TGTGCCAGCAGTGTTCGGGTTTCGGGGGAGCTGTTTTTT.

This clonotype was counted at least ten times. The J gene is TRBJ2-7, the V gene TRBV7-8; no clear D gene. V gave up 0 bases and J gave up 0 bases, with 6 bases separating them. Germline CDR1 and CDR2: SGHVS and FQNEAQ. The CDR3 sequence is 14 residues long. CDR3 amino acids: CASSLARSSYEQYF. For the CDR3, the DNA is TGTGCCAGCAGCTTAGCCAGGAGCTCCTACGAGCAGTACTTC.

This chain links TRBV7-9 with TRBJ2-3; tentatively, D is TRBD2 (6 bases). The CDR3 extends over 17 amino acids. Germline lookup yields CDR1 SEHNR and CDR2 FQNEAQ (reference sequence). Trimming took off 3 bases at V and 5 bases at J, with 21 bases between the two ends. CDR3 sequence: CASSLVMGLRTEDTQYF. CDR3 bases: TGTGCCAGCAGCTTGGTTATGGGACTCCGGACGGAAGATACGCAGTATTTT.

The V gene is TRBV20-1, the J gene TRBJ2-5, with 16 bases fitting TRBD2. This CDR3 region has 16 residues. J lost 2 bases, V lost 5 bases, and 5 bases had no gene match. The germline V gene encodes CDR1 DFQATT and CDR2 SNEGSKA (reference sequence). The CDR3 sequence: CSADPGLAGGQETQYF. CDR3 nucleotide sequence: TGCAGTGCTGATCCGGGACTAGCGGGGGGGCAAGAGACCCAGTACTTC.

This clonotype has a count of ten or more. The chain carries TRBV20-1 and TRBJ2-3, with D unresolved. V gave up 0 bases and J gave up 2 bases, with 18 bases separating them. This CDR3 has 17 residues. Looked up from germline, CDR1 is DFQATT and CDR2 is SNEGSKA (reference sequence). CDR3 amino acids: CSARDDGSPLVTDTQYF. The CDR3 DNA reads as TGCAGTGCTAGAGATGATGGATCCCCCCTAGTCACAGATACGCAGTATTTT.

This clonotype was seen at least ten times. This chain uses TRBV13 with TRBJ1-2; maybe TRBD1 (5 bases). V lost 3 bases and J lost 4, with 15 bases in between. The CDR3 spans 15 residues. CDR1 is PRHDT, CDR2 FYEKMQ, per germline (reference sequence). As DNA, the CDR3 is TGTGCCAGCAGCTTGGGATTGGGGGGACTCTATGGCTACACCTTC. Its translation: CASSLGLGGLYGYTF.

This CDR3 reads CASTNREVPYEQYF. The CDR3 DNA follows: TGTGCCAGCACCAACAGGGAGGTGCCCTACGAGCAGTACTTC. This chain uses TRBV11-2 with TRBJ2-7, with D perhaps matching TRBD1 or TRBD2 (6 bases each). Trimming pared 7 bases from V and 2 bases from J, leaving 15 bases between. The CDR3 has 14 amino acids. Germline V gives CDR1 SGHAT, CDR2 FQNNGV.

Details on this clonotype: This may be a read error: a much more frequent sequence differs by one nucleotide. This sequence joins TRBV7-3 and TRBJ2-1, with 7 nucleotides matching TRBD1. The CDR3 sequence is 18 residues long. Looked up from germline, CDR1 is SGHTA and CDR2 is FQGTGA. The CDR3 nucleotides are TGTGTCAGCAGCACATCCGGGACAGAGTTAAGCTCCTACAATGAGCAGTTCTTC. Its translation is CVSSTSGTELSSYNEQFF.

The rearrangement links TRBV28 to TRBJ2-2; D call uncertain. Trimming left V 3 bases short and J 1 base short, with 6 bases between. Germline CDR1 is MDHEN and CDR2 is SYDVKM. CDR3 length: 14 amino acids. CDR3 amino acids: CASSFPKNTGELFF. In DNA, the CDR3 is TGTGCCAGCAGTTTCCCCAAGAACACCGGGGAGCTGTTTTTT.

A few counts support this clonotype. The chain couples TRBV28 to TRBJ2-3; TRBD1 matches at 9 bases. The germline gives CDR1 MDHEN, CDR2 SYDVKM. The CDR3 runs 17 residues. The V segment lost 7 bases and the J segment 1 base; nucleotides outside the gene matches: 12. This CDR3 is CASIPPLGTGRTDTQYF. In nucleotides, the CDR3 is TGTGCCAGCATCCCACCTCTCGGGACAGGGCGCACAGATACGCAGTATTTT.

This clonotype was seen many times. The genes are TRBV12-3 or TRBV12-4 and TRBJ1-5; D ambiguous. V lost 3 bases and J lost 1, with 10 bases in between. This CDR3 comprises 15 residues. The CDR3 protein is CASSFSPRSNQPQHF. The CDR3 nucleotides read TGTGCCAGCAGTTTTTCCCCCAGGAGCAATCAGCCCCAGCATTTT.

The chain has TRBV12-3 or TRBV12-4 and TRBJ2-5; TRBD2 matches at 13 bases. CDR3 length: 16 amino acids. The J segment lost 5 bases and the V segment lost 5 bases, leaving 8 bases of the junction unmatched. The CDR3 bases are TGTGCCAGCAGTGCCTCACTAGCGGGGGGGCGCGAGACCCAGTACTTC. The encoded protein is CASSASLAGGRETQYF.

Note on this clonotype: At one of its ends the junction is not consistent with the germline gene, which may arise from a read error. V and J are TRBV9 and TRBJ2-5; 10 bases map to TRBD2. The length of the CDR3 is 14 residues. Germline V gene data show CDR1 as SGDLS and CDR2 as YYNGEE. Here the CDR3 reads CVSSAESGRGTQYF. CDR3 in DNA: TGTGTCAGCAGCGCGGAGAGCGGGAGGGGGACCCAGTACTTC.